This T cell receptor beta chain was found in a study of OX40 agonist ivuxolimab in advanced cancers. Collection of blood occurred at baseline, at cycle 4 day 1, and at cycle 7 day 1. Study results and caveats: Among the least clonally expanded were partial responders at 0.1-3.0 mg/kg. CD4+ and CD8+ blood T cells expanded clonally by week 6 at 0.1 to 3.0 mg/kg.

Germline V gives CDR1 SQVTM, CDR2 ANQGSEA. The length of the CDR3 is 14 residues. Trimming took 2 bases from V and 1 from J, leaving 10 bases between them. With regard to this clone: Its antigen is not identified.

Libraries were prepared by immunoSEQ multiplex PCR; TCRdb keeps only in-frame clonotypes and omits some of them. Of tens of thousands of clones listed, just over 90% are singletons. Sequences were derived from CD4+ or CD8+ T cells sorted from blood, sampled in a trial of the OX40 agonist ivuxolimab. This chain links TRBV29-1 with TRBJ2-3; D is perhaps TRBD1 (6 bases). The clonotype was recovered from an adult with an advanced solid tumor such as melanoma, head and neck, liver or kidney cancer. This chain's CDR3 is CSVEKDSGTDTQYF. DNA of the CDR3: TGCAGCGTTGAAAAGGACAGTGGCACAGATACGCAGTATTTT.